The present TCR beta chain was sequenced within a study of T cells in localized non-small cell lung cancer. Study-wide points: In the blood, greater T cell density corresponded to longer overall survival. Adjacent uninvolved lung had the highest clonality, suggesting focused antigen responses. Paired adjacent lung recovered a median about 60 of the top 100 tumor clones.

Details on this clone: Antigen specificity is unknown.

This CDR3 comprises 15 residues. Trimming left V 5 bases short and J 0 bases short, with 10 bases between. The germline V gene has CDR1 SGHTA and CDR2 FQGTGA. Only in-frame clones appear in the TCRdb table, and some are missing; sequencing was by immunoSEQ multiplex PCR. This sample carries over 40,000 clones, over 80% of them seen once, and the ten largest clones take about a sixth. The material was peripheral blood mononuclear cells, obtained before any cancer treatment. The chain joins TRBV7-3 to TRBJ2-2, with a possible D match to TRBD2 (6 bases). The sequence was obtained from a man aged 35 to 69 with stage III lung adenocarcinoma. This CDR3 is CASSRSSANTGELFF. CDR3 nucleotides: TGTGCCAGCAGCCGTTCTAGCGCGAACACCGGGGAGCTGTTTTTT.